This T cell receptor (beta chain) was identified during a study of blood T cell repertoires in COVID-19. Study at large: PBMCs, B-cell-depleted T cells, or T cells were the source of the cDNA or gDNA that made up the material.

CDR1 and CDR2 from the germline V gene are SGHRS and YFSETQ. The CDR3 covers 14 residues. Deletions cut 0 bases from V and 6 bases from J, with 10 bases between. Per the original data handling: Amplification of reference gene primers provided the estimated nucleated cell counts. The repertoire was sequenced with immunoSEQ multiplex PCR; TCRdb's copy has only in-frame clones and lacks some. The D gene and trimming were derived from the DNA, and the V and J assignments and clone size from that table. The sample lists about 95,000 clones; over 75% were seen once. The TCR sequence derives from a man older than 75 with active or convalescent COVID-19. This chain links TRBV5-1 with TRBJ2-1; D is possibly TRBD1 (5 bases). Sequencing was done on a sample of peripheral blood. In DNA form, the CDR3 reads TGCGCCAGCAGCTTGGACGCTCAGGGCAATGAGCAGTTCTTC. It is translated as CASSLDAQGNEQFF.